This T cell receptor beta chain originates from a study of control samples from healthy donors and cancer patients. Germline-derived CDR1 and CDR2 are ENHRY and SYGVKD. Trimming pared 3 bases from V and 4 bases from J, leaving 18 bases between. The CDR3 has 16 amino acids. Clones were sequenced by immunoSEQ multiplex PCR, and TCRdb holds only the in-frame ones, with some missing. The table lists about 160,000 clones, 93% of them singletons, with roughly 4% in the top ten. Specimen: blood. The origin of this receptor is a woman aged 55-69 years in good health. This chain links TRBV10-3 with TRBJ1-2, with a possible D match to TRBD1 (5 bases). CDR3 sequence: CAISERGTGGSYGYTF. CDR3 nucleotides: TGTGCCATCAGTGAAAGAGGTACAGGTGGGTCCTATGGCTACACCTTC.